These 5 T cell receptor beta chains were sequenced from one sample in a study of glioma-infiltrating T cells (dated by TCRdb to 2015 to 2016). Sequencing was performed on an Illumina MiSeq. TCR alpha and beta CDR3 regions were amplified with the iRepertoire nested amplicon-rescue multiplex PCR (arm-PCR) platform from RNA. TCRdb's own reprocessing of the public reads used fastp at Q25 and MiXCR and kept productive beta chains. Rows matching on CDR3 protein sequence are summarized as one entry with the most common DNA and genes. This sample comprises 150,000 to 200,000 distinct CDR3 sequences, roughly 45% of them detected only once. Roughly 5.2% of the sample is held by the ten biggest clonotypes. The source material was glioma tissue, nonneoplastic brain tissue, or PBMCs (not recorded which). Receptors were obtained from a human donor with low-grade glioma or glioblastoma, undergoing nonglioma brain surgery, or in good health (not recorded which).

This clonotype came up once. The J gene is TRBJ1-5, the V gene TRBV19; TRBD1 matches at 8 bases. Germline V gene data show CDR1 as LNHDA and CDR2 as SQIVND (reference sequence). V trimming: 1 base; J trimming: 8 bases; junction bases outside the gene matches: 7. The CDR3 is made up of 15 amino acids. The CDR3 nucleotides are TGTGCCAGTAGTATAGGCTTGACAGGGGATAAGCCCCAGCATTTT. Its translation: CASSIGLTGDKPQHF.

This clonotype has ten or more counts. The chain carries TRBV20-1 and TRBJ2-7; D ambiguous. The germline CDR1 and CDR2 sequences are DFQATT and SNEGSKA (reference sequence). The V gene lost 0 bases and the J gene lost 6 bases, with 9 bases spanning the gap. CDR3 length equals 12 residues. The CDR3, as DNA: TGCAGTGCTAGAGATGAGTCAGTCGAGCAGTACTTC. Protein: CSARDESVEQYF.

This sequence joins TRBV19 and TRBJ2-1; maybe TRBD2 (6 bases). The V end was cut by 9 bases, the J end by 5 bases, with 17 bases between. The germline CDR1 and CDR2 sequences are LNHDA and SQIVND (reference sequence). The CDR3 loop spans 14 amino acids. The CDR3 nucleotides are TGTGCCAGCAGCTTGGGACTTTTAAACAATGAGCAGTTCTTC. Protein sequence: CASSLGLLNNEQFF. Complete variable domain (other parts from reference TRBV19 and TRBJ2-1): DGGITQSPKYLFRKEGQNVTLSCEQNLNHDAMYWYRQDPGQGLRLIYYSQIVNDFQKGDIAEGYSVSREKKESFPLTVTSAQKNPTAFYLCASSLGLLNNEQFFGPGTRLTVL.

About this clonotype: This may be a read error, as it is one base from a much larger clone. The CDR3 DNA reads as TGTGCCAGCTATCAATGCCACGTCCGGGGTGGGGGTCAGTTCTTC. It is translated as CASYQCHVRGGGQFF. The chain joins TRBV2 to TRBJ2-1; D tentatively reads TRBD1 or TRBD2 (5 bases each). This CDR3 region has 15 residues. CDR1 SNHLY and CDR2 FYNNEI come from the germline V gene. V lost 8 bases and J 13 bases, leaving 27 bases between the germline ends. Supplemented by reference TRBV2 and TRBJ2-1, the full variable domain reads EPEVTQTPSHQVTQMGQEVILRCVPISNHLYFYWYRQILGQKVEFLVSFYNNEISEKSEIFDDQFSVERPDGSNFTLKIRSTKLEDSAMYFCASYQCHVRGGGQFFGPGTRLTVL.

This clonotype was seen many times. This rearrangement joins TRBV7-9 to TRBJ2-3, with TRBD2 identical over 8 bases. With 4 bases clipped from V and 3 bases from J, the junction kept 9 bases outside the gene matches. The CDR3 is 16 residues long. CDR1 is SEHNR and CDR2 is FQNEAQ in the germline V gene (reference sequence). The CDR3 DNA follows: TGTGCCAGCAGCTCTATCCCAGCGGGAGCAACAGATACGCAGTATTTT. It specifies CASSSIPAGATDTQYF. The variable domain in full, with the rest retrieved from reference TRBV7-9 and TRBJ2-3, is DTGVSQNPRHKITKRGQNVTFRCDPISEHNRLYWYRQTLGQGPEFLTYFQNEAQLEKSRLLSDRFSAERPKGSFSTLEIQRTEQGDSAMYLCASSSIPAGATDTQYFGPGTRLTVL.